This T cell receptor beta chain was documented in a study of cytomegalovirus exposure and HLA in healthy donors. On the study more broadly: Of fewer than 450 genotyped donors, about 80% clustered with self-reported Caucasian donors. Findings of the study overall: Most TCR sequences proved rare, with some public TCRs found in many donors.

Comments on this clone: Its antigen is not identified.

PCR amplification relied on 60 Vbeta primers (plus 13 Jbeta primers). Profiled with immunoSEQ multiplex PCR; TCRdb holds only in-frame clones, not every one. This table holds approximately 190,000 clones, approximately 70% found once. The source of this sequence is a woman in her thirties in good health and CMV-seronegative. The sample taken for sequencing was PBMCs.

The CDR3 spells CASSIVPGLAEAFF. The CDR3 DNA reads TGTGCCAGTAGTATAGTTCCAGGGCTGGCTGAAGCTTTCTTT. The chain combines TRBV19 with TRBJ1-1, with D possibly matching TRBD1 (5 bases). The V gene's germline CDR1 is LNHDA and CDR2 SQIVND (reference sequence). The CDR3 totals 14 residues. Trimming removed 1 base at V and 6 bases at J, with 12 bases between.